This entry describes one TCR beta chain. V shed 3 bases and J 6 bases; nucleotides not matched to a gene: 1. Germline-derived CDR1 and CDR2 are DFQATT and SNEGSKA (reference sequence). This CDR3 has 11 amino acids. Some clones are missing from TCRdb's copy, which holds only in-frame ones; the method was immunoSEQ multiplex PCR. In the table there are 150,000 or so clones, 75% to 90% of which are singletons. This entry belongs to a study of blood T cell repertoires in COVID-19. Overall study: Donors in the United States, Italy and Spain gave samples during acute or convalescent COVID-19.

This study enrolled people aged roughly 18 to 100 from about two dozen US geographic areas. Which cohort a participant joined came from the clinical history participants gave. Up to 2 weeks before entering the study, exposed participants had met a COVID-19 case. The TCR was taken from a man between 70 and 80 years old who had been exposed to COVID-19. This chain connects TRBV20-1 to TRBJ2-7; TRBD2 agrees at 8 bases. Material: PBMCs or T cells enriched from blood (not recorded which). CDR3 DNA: TGCAGTGCTAGCGCGGGGGGCGAGCAGTACTTC. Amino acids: CSASAGGEQYF.